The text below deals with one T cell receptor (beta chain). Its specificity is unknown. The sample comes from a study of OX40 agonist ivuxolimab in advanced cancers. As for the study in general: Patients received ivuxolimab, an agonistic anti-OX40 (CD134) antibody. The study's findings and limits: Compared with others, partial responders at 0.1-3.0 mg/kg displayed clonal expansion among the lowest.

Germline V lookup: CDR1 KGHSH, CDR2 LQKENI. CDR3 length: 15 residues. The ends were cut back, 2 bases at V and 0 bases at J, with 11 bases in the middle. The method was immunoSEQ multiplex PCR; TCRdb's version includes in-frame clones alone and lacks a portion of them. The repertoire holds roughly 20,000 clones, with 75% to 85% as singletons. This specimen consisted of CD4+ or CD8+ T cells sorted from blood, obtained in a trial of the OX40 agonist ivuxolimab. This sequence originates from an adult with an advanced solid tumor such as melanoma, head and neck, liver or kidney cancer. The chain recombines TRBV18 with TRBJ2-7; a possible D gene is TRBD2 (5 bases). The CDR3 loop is CASSPEGLSSYEQYF. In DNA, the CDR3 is TGTGCCAGCTCACCAGAGGGCCTCAGCTCCTACGAGCAGTACTTC. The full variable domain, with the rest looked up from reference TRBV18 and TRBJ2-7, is NAGVMQNPRHLVRRRGQEARLRCSPMKGHSHVYWYRQLPEEGLKFMVYLQKENIIDESGMPKERFSAEFPKEGPSILRIQQVVRGDSAAYFCASSPEGLSSYEQYFGPGTRLTVT.